The clone carrying this T cell receptor beta chain has at least ten counts. Its matching antigen is unknown. This CDR3 spans 16 amino acids. Germline V CDR1 and CDR2: SGHTA, FQGNSA. With V trimmed by 1 base and J by 5 bases, 5 bases remained unmatched. TCRdb called the 5' RACE reads again in MiXCR, with one record for every CDR3 protein. The table shows some 350,000 distinct CDR3 sequences, with more than 8.5% occurring only once. The entry originates in a study of T cells after yellow fever vaccination. Across the whole study: Low-cell-number fractions underwent preparation using SMART-Seq v4 Ultra Low Input.

Notes on the study in general: CD4 and CD8 compartments shared a small share of clonotypes.

The material was PBMCs, obtained on the day of the first yellow fever vaccination. V is TRBV7-2 and J is TRBJ1-4; 9 bases line up with TRBD1. The sequence derives from a young man who received the YFV17D yellow fever vaccine. Here the CDR3 DNA reads TGTGCCAGCAGCTTAGTTTGGGGGACAGGGAATGAAAAACTGTTTTTT. Its protein product is CASSLVWGTGNEKLFF.